The clone carrying this T cell receptor beta chain is called medium-sized (0.01 to 0.1%) based on its frequency. Antigen: not known. The CDR3 has 14 residues. From germline, CDR1 is LGHNA and CDR2 YSLEER. This record belongs to a study of human CD8 memory T cell subsets. Study-wide findings and caveats: Stem-like memory T cells and precursor exhausted T cells had repertoires whose mutual overlap was minimal.

It was UMI-labeled 5' RACE by which the TCR beta libraries were made. TCRdb reprocessed the 5' RACE reads and reports one entry per CDR3 protein, with no DNA. The sample data list some 10,000 distinct CDR3 sequences. This clonotype was sampled from a human donor in good health. Input material: CD8+ T cells from PBMCs. V usage is TRBV4-3 and J usage is TRBJ2-7; TCRdb gives TRBD1 as the D gene, but with no DNA this cannot be confirmed. This CDR3 reads CASSQGTGDYEQYF.